These 16 T cell receptor beta chains originate from one sample sequenced in a study of technical replicates of blood from a few donors. Clones were read by immunoSEQ multiplex PCR, and TCRdb kept only the in-frame ones, dropping some. Altogether 65,000 to 90,000 clones are present, 91% being singletons, with the ten largest covering around 0.24%. What was sequenced was T cells isolated from PBMCs. These receptors all stem from a human donor in good health.

The CDR3 DNA reads TGCGCCAGCAGCCGGGCGGGGGGCGCGAACACTGAAGCTTTCTTT. Residues: CASSRAGGANTEAFF. The chain is built from TRBV5-1 and TRBJ1-1, with D possibly TRBD1 on 6 matching bases. The CDR3 length is 15 residues. Germline V CDR1 and CDR2: SGHRS, YFSETQ. Trimming pared 4 bases from V and 1 base from J, leaving 14 bases between.

This clone was found once. The chain couples TRBV28 to TRBJ1-1; 10 bases are a match to TRBD1. This CDR3 has 15 amino acids. CDR1 MDHEN and CDR2 SYDVKM come from the germline V gene. V gave up 3 bases and J gave up 9 bases; unmatched junction bases: 10. In DNA, the CDR3 is TGTGCCAGCAGTTTGCCGACAGGGGGCAGGTCGAAAGCTTTCTTT. Its protein is CASSLPTGGRSKAFF.

J is TRBJ1-2 and V is TRBV19, with TRBD1 as a possible D gene (5 bases). The V and J ends lost 3 bases and 1 base respectively, with 9 bases between them. Looked up from germline, CDR1 is LNHDA and CDR2 is SQIVND (reference sequence). The CDR3 length is 14 residues. The CDR3 coding sequence is TGTGCCAGTAGTATCGGGGGGTTTAACTATGGCTACACCTTC. Translated, it gives CASSIGGFNYGYTF. Full variable domain (missing parts from reference TRBV19 and TRBJ1-2): DGGITQSPKYLFRKEGQNVTLSCEQNLNHDAMYWYRQDPGQGLRLIYYSQIVNDFQKGDIAEGYSVSREKKESFPLTVTSAQKNPTAFYLCASSIGGFNYGYTFGSGTRLTVV.

This chain links TRBV6-4 with TRBJ1-2; D is uncertain. The germline CDR1 and CDR2 sequences are MRHNA and SNTAGT. Trimming removed 2 bases at V and 6 bases at J, with 10 bases between. This CDR3 has 13 amino acids. The CDR3 region has the DNA TGTGCCAGCAGTGACGACCGGGTCGATGGCTACACCTTC. Translated, it gives CASSDDRVDGYTF.

This chain connects TRBV19 to TRBJ1-2; D is ambiguous. Trimming removed 3 bases at V and 2 bases at J, with 13 bases between. The CDR3 sequence is 15 residues long. Germline CDR1 LNHDA, CDR2 SQIVND (reference sequence). The CDR3 here is CASSIRSNPNYGYTF. The CDR3 bases are TGTGCCAGTAGTATCCGGTCCAACCCAAACTATGGCTACACCTTC.

The chain is built from TRBV18 and TRBJ1-1; D may be TRBD1 (5 bases). The CDR3 loop spans 15 amino acids. Germline V gene sequence: CDR1 KGHSH, CDR2 LQKENI. Trimming removed 0 bases from V and 6 bases from J, with 14 bases in between. CDR3 sequence (DNA): TGTGCCAGCTCACCACCGTCGGGGAGGGGTCCTGAAGCTTTCTTT. Protein product: CASSPPSGRGPEAFF.

The rearrangement joins TRBV13 to TRBJ1-4, with 9 bases fitting TRBD1. The V gene end was trimmed by 5 bases and the J gene end by 6 bases; junction bases not matched to a gene: 13. This CDR3 spans 17 amino acids. Germline CDR1 and CDR2: PRHDT and FYEKMQ (reference sequence). Written as DNA, the CDR3 is TGTGCCAGCAGCGCAACGCCTTACCGGGACAGGGATGAAAAACTGTTTTTT. This codes for CASSATPYRDRDEKLFF.

J is TRBJ2-1 and V is TRBV19; 7 bases match TRBD1. The CDR3 runs 13 residues. The V gene end was trimmed by 5 bases and the J gene end by 8 bases; junction bases not matched to a gene: 6. Germline loops: CDR1 LNHDA, CDR2 SQIVND (reference sequence). The CDR3, as DNA: TGTGCCAGTAGTTTACCCCAGGGGGATGAGCAGTTCTTC. Translated, it gives CASSLPQGDEQFF.

This clone was observed a handful of times. The CDR3 loop is CAWSTYHRGIINQPQHF. CDR3 nucleotides: TGTGCCTGGAGTACGTACCACAGGGGGATCATCAATCAGCCCCAGCATTTT. The rearrangement links TRBV30 to TRBJ1-5, with TRBD1 identical over 8 bases. The CDR3 has 17 residues. Trimming cost V 2 bases and J 3 bases; bases outside gene matches: 12. Germline CDR1 and CDR2: GTSNPN and SVGIG (reference sequence). The full variable domain, rest sourced from reference TRBV30 and TRBJ1-5, is SQTIHQWPATLVQPVGSPLSLECTVEGTSNPNLYWYRQAAGRGLQLLFYSVGIGQISSEVPQNLSASRPQDRQFILSSKKLLLSDSGFYLCAWSTYHRGIINQPQHFGDGTRLSIL.

The chain uses TRBV12-1 and TRBJ2-3; the table gives TRBD2 as D, unverified against the DNA. TRBV12-1 has pseudogene status. The CDR3 runs 18 residues. The CDR3 sequence: CASSIRLAGGTSTDTQYF. Written as DNA, the CDR3 is TGTGCCAGCAGCATCCGACTAGCGGGAGGAACTAGCACAGATACGCAGTATTTT.

V and J are TRBV6-1 and TRBJ2-7; D uncertain. The CDR3 runs 13 residues. Deletions cut 4 bases from V and 3 bases from J, with 10 bases between. Germline loops: CDR1 MNHNS, CDR2 SASEGT. The CDR3 spells CASSARSGYEQYF. For the CDR3, the DNA is TGTGCCAGCAGTGCCCGGTCGGGCTACGAGCAGTACTTC.

The J gene is TRBJ1-3, the V gene TRBV6-5, with D uncertain. The CDR3 is 13 amino acids. Between the trimmed V and J ends, which lost 4 bases and 1 base, there was a span of 5 bases. The germline CDR1 and CDR2 sequences are MNHEY and SVGAGI. CDR3 sequence reads: CASSSSSGNTIYF. CDR3 sequence (DNA): TGTGCCAGCAGTTCCAGTTCTGGAAACACCATATATTTT.

This sequence joins TRBV7-9 and TRBJ1-2; TRBD1 agrees at 8 bases. The CDR3 covers 15 residues. The V gene end was trimmed by 11 bases and the J gene end by 4 bases; junction bases not matched to a gene: 15. CDR1 SEHNR and CDR2 FQNEAQ come from the germline V gene (reference sequence). CDR3: CAGSLGQALSYGYTF. CDR3 sequence (DNA): TGTGCCGGGAGCCTGGGACAGGCCCTAAGCTATGGCTACACCTTC.

The V gene is TRBV7-2, the J gene TRBJ2-7; 7 bases map to TRBD2. The trim removed 5 bases at V and 3 bases at J, leaving 13 bases unmatched. Germline CDR1 and CDR2: SGHTA and FQGNSA. The CDR3 contains 16 residues. The CDR3 DNA sequence: TGTGCCAGCAGCATCCGGGGGGACCGATTTCACTACGAGCAGTACTTC. This codes for CASSIRGDRFHYEQYF.

This rearrangement joins TRBV11-3 to TRBJ2-7; unclear D gene. The V gene lost 0 bases and the J gene lost 2 bases, with 14 bases spanning the gap. Germline V gene lookup returns CDR1 SGHNT and CDR2 YENEEA. This CDR3 contains 16 residues. CDR3 DNA sequence: TGTGCCAGCAGCTTAGAGGCCCATGGCGGCCCCTACGAGCAGTACTTC. It specifies CASSLEAHGGPYEQYF.

J is TRBJ1-2 and V is TRBV6-5; 8 positions agree with TRBD1. J gave up 4 bases and V 4 bases, and 5 bases lay outside the gene matches. The CDR3 is 14 amino acids. Per the germline V gene, CDR1 is MNHEY and CDR2 is SVGAGI. CDR3 region: CASSWDRNTYGYTF. The DNA for the CDR3 is TGTGCCAGCAGTTGGGACAGGAATACCTATGGCTACACCTTC.